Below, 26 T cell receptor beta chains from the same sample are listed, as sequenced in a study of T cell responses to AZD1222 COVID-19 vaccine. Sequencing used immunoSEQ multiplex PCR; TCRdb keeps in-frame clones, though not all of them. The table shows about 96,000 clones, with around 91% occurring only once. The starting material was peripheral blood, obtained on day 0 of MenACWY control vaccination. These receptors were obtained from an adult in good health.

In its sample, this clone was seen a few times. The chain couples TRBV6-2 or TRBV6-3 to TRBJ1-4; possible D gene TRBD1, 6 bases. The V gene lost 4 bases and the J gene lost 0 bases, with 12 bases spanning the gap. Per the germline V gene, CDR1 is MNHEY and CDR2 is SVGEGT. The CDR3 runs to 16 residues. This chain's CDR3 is CASSLPPGATNEKLFF. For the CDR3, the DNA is TGTGCCAGCAGTTTACCCCCAGGGGCAACTAATGAAAAACTGTTTTTT.

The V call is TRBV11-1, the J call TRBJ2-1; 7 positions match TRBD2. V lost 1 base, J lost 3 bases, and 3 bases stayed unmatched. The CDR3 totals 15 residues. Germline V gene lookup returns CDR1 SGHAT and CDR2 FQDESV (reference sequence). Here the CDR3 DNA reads TGTGCCAGCAGCTTAGGACTAGCCGACTACAATGAGCAGTTCTTC. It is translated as CASSLGLADYNEQFF.

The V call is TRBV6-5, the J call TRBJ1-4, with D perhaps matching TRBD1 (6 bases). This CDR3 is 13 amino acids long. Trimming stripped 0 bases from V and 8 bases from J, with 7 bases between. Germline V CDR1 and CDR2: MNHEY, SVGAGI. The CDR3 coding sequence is TGTGCCAGCAGTTACTCGGGGGCCGAAAAACTGTTTTTT. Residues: CASSYSGAEKLFF.

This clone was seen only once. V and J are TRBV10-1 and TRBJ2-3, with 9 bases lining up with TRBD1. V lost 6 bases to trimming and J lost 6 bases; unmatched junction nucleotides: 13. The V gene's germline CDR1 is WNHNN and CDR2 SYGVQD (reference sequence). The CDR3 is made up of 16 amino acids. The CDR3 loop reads CASSPIPGQGTDTQYF. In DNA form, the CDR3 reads TGCGCCAGCAGCCCAATCCCGGGACAGGGAACCGATACGCAGTATTTT.

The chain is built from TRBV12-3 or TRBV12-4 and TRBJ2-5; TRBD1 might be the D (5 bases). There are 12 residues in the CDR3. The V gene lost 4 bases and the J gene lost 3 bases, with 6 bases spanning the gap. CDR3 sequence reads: CASSSTEETQYF. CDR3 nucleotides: TGTGCCAGCAGTTCGACAGAAGAGACCCAGTACTTC.

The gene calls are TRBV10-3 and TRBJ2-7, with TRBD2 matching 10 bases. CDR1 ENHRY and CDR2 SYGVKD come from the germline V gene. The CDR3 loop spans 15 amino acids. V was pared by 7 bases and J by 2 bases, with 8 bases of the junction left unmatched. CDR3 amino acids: CAITASGGLTYEQYF. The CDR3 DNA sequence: TGTGCCATCACTGCTAGCGGGGGCCTGACCTACGAGCAGTACTTC.

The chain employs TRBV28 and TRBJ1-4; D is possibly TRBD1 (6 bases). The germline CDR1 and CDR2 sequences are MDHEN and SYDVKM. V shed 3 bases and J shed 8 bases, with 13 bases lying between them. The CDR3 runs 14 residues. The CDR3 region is CASSFSGEREKLFF. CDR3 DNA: TGTGCCAGCAGTTTCTCAGGGGAAAGAGAAAAACTGTTTTTT.

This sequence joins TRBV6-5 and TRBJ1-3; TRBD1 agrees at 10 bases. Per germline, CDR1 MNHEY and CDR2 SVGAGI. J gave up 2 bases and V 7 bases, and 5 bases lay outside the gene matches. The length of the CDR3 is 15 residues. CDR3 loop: CASTSGTGAGNTIYF. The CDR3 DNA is TGTGCCAGCACCTCCGGGACAGGGGCTGGAAACACCATATATTTT.

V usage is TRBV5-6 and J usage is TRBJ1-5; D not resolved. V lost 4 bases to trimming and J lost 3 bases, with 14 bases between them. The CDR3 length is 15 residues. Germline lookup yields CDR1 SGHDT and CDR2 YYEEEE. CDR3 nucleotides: TGTGCCAGCAGCCTACAAGGCGGGATCAATCAGCCCCAGCATTTT. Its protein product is CASSLQGGINQPQHF.

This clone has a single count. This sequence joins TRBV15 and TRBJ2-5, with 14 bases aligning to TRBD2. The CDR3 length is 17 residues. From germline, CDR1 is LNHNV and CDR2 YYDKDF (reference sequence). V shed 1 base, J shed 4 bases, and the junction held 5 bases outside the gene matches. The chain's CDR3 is CATSRGLAGGPGETQYF. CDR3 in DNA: TGTGCCACCAGCAGAGGACTAGCGGGAGGGCCTGGAGAGACCCAGTACTTC. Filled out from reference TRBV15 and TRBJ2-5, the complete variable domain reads DAMVIQNPRYQVTQFGKPVTLSCSQTLNHNVMYWYQQKSSQAPKLLFHYYDKDFNNEADTPDNFQSRRPNTSFCFLDIRSPGLGDTAMYLCATSRGLAGGPGETQYFGPGTRLLVL.

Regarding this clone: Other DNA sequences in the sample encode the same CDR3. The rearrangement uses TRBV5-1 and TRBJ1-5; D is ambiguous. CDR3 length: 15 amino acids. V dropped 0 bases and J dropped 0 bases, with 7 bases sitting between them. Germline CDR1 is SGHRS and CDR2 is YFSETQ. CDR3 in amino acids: CASSLDGNSNQPQHF. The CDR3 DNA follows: TGCGCCAGCAGCTTGGACGGGAATAGCAATCAGCCCCAGCATTTT.

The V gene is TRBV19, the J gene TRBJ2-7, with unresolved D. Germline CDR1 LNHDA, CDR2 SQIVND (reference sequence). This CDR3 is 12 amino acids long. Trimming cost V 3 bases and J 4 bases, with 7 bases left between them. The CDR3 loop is CASSIVGYEQYF. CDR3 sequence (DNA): TGTGCCAGTAGTATTGTTGGATACGAGCAGTACTTC.

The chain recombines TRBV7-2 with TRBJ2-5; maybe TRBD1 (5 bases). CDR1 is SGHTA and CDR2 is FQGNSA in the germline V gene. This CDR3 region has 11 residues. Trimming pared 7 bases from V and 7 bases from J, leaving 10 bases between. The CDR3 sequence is CASTGMGTQYF. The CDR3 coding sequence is TGTGCCAGCACAGGGATGGGGACCCAGTACTTC.

CDR3 sequence reads: CATSDLGTSGGAEINEQFF. CDR3 in DNA: TGTGCCACCAGTGACCTCGGGACTAGCGGGGGGGCCGAGATAAATGAGCAGTTCTTC. The rearrangement uses TRBV24-1 and TRBJ2-1; 16 bases are shared with TRBD2. The CDR3 runs 19 residues. Germline CDR1 and CDR2: KGHDR and SFDVKD. Trimming removed 4 bases from V and 7 bases from J; junction bases left unmatched: 12.

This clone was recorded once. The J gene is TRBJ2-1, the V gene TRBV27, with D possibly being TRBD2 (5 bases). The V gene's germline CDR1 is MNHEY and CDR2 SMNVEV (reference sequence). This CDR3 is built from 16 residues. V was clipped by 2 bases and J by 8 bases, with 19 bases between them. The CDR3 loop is CASSLEGWNPRDEQFF. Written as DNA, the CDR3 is TGTGCCAGCAGTTTAGAGGGTTGGAACCCTCGGGATGAGCAGTTCTTC.

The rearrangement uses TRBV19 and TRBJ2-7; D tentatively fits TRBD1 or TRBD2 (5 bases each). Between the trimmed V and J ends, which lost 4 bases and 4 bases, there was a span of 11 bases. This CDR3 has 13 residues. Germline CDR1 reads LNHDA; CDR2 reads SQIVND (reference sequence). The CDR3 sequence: CASSRSGPYEQYF. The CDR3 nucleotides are TGTGCCAGTAGTAGATCGGGGCCGTACGAGCAGTACTTC. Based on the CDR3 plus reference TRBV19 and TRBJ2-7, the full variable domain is DGGITQSPKYLFRKEGQNVTLSCEQNLNHDAMYWYRQDPGQGLRLIYYSQIVNDFQKGDIAEGYSVSREKKESFPLTVTSAQKNPTAFYLCASSRSGPYEQYFGPGTRLTVT.

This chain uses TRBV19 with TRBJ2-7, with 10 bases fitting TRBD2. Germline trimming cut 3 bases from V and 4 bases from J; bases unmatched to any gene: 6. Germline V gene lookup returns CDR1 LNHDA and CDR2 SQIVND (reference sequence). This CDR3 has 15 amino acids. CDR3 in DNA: TGTGCCAGTAGTATCGGAGCGGGAGGGCCGTACGAGCAGTACTTC. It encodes CASSIGAGGPYEQYF.

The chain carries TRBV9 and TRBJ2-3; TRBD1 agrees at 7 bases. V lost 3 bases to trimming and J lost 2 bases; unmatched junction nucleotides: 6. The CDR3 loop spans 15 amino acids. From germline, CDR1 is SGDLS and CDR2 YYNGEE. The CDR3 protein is CASSAGQLNTDTQYF. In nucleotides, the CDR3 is TGTGCCAGCAGCGCGGGACAGCTTAACACAGATACGCAGTATTTT. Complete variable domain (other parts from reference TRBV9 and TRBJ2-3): DSGVTQTPKHLITATGQRVTLRCSPRSGDLSVYWYQQSLDQGLQFLIQYYNGEERAKGNILERFSAQQFPDLHSELNLSSLELGDSALYFCASSAGQLNTDTQYFGPGTRLTVL.

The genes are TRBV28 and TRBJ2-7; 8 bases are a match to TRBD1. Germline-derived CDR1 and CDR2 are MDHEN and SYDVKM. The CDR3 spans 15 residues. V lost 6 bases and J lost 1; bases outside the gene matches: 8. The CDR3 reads CASSYPRQGSYEQYF. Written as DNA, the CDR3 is TGTGCCAGCAGCTACCCCCGACAGGGGTCCTACGAGCAGTACTTC.

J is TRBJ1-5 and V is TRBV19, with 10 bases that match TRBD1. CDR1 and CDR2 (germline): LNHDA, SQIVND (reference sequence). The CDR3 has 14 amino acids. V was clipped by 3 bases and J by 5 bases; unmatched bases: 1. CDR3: CASSMGTGDQPQHF. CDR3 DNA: TGTGCCAGTAGTATGGGGACAGGGGATCAGCCCCAGCATTTT.

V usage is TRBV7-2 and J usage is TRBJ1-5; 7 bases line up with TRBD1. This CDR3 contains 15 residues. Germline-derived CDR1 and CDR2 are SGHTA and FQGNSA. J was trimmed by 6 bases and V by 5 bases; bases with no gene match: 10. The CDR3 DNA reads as TGTGCCAGCAGCGCGGGACAGTCGCACGGTCAGCCCCAGCATTTT. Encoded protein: CASSAGQSHGQPQHF.

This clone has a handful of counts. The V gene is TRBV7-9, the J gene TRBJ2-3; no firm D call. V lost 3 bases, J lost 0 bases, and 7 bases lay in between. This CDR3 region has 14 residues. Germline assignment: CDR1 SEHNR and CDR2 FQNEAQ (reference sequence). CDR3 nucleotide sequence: TGTGCCAGCAGCTTTGCTTCGAGCACAGATACGCAGTATTTT. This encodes CASSFASSTDTQYF.

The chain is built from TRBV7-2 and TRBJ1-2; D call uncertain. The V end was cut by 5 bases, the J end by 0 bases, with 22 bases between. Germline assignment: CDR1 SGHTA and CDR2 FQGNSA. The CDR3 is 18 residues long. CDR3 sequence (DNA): TGTGCCAGCAGCCCGACCCCCGGGCCCGAACAAACTAACTATGGCTACACCTTC. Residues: CASSPTPGPEQTNYGYTF.

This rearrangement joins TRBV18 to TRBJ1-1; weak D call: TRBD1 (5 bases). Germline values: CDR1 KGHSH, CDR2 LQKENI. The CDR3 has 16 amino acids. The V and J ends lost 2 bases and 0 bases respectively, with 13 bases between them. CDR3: CASSPGRQRLNTEAFF. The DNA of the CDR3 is TGTGCCAGCTCACCAGGAAGACAGCGATTGAACACTGAAGCTTTCTTT.

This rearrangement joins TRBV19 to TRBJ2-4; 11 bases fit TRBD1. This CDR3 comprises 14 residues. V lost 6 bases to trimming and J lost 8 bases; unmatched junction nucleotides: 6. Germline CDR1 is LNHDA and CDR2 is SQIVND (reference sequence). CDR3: CASSRDRGLDIQYF. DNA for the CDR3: TGTGCCAGTAGCCGGGACAGGGGGTTGGACATTCAGTACTTC.

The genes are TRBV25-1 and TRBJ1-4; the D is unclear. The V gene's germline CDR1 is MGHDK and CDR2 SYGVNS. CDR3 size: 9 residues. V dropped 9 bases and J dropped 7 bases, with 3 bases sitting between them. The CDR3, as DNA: TGTGCCAGTGCTGAAAAACTGTTTTTT. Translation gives CASAEKLFF.